These 27 T cell receptor beta chains were all obtained from the same sample, sequenced in a study of T cell responses to AZD1222 COVID-19 vaccine. Method: immunoSEQ multiplex PCR; TCRdb's copy keeps in-frame clones and lacks some. The table shows some 84,000 clones, with 87% occurring only once. The input for sequencing was peripheral blood, taken 28 days after the second AZD1222 dose. Source of these receptors: an adult who received the AZD1222 COVID-19 vaccine.

This clone turned up a few times. This chain connects TRBV10-3 to TRBJ1-1, with D maybe TRBD1 (6 bases). The length of the CDR3 is 16 residues. The germline gives CDR1 ENHRY, CDR2 SYGVKD. V lost 0 bases to trimming and J lost 0 bases, with 11 bases between them. The CDR3 nucleotides are TGTGCCATCAGTGAGTCTAGGACAGCTATGAACACTGAAGCTTTCTTT. Its translation is CAISESRTAMNTEAFF.

The V and J genes are TRBV3-1 (or the pseudogene TRBV3-2) and TRBJ1-5; no definite D call. Per the germline V gene, CDR1 is LGHDT and CDR2 is YNNKEL (reference sequence). The CDR3 spans 12 residues. V was trimmed by 1 base and J by 2 bases, leaving 0 bases between them. CDR3 residues: CASSQGNQPQHF. The CDR3 DNA sequence: TGTGCCAGCAGCCAAGGCAATCAGCCCCAGCATTTT.

The genes are TRBV10-3 and TRBJ1-2; 9 nucleotides line up with TRBD1. The CDR3 covers 14 residues. The V segment lost 3 bases and the J segment 5 bases; nucleotides outside the gene matches: 4. Germline CDR1 reads ENHRY; CDR2 reads SYGVKD. This chain's CDR3 is CAISEQTGGYGYTF. The CDR3 nucleotides are TGTGCCATCAGTGAACAGACAGGGGGGTATGGCTACACCTTC.

V gene TRBV5-1 combines with J gene TRBJ1-2; D gene uncertain. This CDR3 has 15 amino acids. CDR1 and CDR2 from the germline V gene are SGHRS and YFSETQ. The V and J ends lost 0 bases and 7 bases respectively, with 16 bases between them. The DNA for the CDR3 is TGCGCCAGCAGCTTGGTTGCTTGGGGTGTCGGTGGCTACACCTTC. It encodes CASSLVAWGVGGYTF.

V usage is TRBV4-3 and J usage is TRBJ1-2; D might be TRBD1 (5 bases). V lost 0 bases, J lost 2 bases, and 10 bases lay in between. The CDR3 covers 15 residues. Germline V gives CDR1 LGHNA, CDR2 YSLEER. The CDR3 DNA reads as TGCGCCAGCAGCCAAGATATCGCAGGGAACTATGGCTACACCTTC. This sequence encodes CASSQDIAGNYGYTF.

This chain uses TRBV2 with TRBJ2-1, with TRBD1 matching 12 bases. Per germline, CDR1 SNHLY and CDR2 FYNNEI. The CDR3 has 14 amino acids. V lost 3 bases to trimming and J lost 6 bases; unmatched junction nucleotides: 0. CDR3 DNA: TGTGCCAGCAGTGAGGGACAGGGGGCCAATGAGCAGTTCTTC. It yields the protein CASSEGQGANEQFF.

V and J are TRBV5-4 and TRBJ1-1; no clear D gene. The V gene's germline CDR1 is SGHNT and CDR2 YYREEE (reference sequence). V dropped 0 bases and J dropped 1 base, with 10 bases sitting between them. This CDR3 is 15 amino acids long. CDR3 DNA sequence: TGTGCCAGCAGCTTGGGAACCTATTCGAACACTGAAGCTTTCTTT. It encodes CASSLGTYSNTEAFF.

The chain employs TRBV9 and TRBJ1-4; possibly TRBD1 for D (6 bases). The CDR3 extends over 15 amino acids. The germline CDR1 and CDR2 sequences are SGDLS and YYNGEE. Trimming removed 4 bases at V and 8 bases at J, with 18 bases between. The DNA of the CDR3 is TGTGCCAGCAGCCCCAGTGGCAGGGGAGAGGAAAAACTGTTTTTT. Its translation is CASSPSGRGEEKLFF.

The V and J genes are TRBV21-1 and TRBJ2-7. TRBV21-1 represents a pseudogene. The CDR3 sequence is 18 residues long. Here the CDR3 DNA reads TGTGCCAGCAGCAAAGAGGGGACTATCCGTCCCAGGGGGTACGAGCAGTACTTC. Protein: CASSKEGTIRPRGYEQYF.

This chain joins TRBV29-1 and TRBJ2-7, with 8 bases matching TRBD1. Trimming cost V 6 bases and J 2 bases; bases outside gene matches: 6. The CDR3 has 13 residues. Per germline, CDR1 SQVTM and CDR2 ANQGSEA. The DNA for the CDR3 is TGCAGCGTCGGGGGACAGGCCGCCTACGAGCAGTACTTC. Encoded protein: CSVGGQAAYEQYF.

The rearrangement joins TRBV4-2 to TRBJ1-4; D gene unclear. The V and J ends lost 5 bases and 6 bases respectively, with 13 bases between them. Per the germline V gene, CDR1 is LGHNA and CDR2 is YNFKEQ. There are 14 residues in the CDR3. The CDR3 DNA reads as TGTGCCAGCAGCTCCGTATCCGGGGATGAAAAACTGTTTTTT. This codes for CASSSVSGDEKLFF.

The V gene is TRBV19, the J gene TRBJ2-2, with D unresolved. Trimming took 2 bases from V and 7 from J, leaving 14 bases between them. The CDR3 length is 15 residues. The V gene's germline CDR1 is LNHDA and CDR2 SQIVND (reference sequence). The CDR3: CASSIPVSPLGELFF. The DNA of the CDR3 is TGTGCCAGTAGTATACCAGTGTCCCCCCTCGGGGAGCTGTTTTTT.

The chain carries TRBV5-1 and TRBJ2-2; TRBD1 aligns across 8 bases. The length of the CDR3 is 15 residues. Germline CDR1 is SGHRS and CDR2 is YFSETQ. V lost 4 bases, J lost 4 bases, and 6 bases stayed unmatched. The CDR3 region is CASSPTGAGTGELFF. The CDR3 nucleotides read TGCGCCAGCAGCCCGACAGGGGCCGGCACCGGGGAGCTGTTTTTT.

J is TRBJ2-5 and V is TRBV7-2; tentative D call: TRBD2 (6 bases). The CDR3 length is 16 residues. V lost 5 bases and J lost 0, with 16 bases in between. Germline V gives CDR1 SGHTA, CDR2 FQGNSA. CDR3 sequence reads: CASSRRRGDYQETQYF. For the CDR3, the DNA is TGTGCCAGCAGCCGGAGGCGGGGTGACTACCAAGAGACCCAGTACTTC.

The CDR3 reads CSGQDRGRTDTQYF. The CDR3 DNA sequence: TGCAGCGGACAGGACAGGGGACGCACAGATACGCAGTATTTT. The chain combines TRBV29-1 with TRBJ2-3; 9 positions agree with TRBD1. The germline V gene has CDR1 SQVTM and CDR2 ANQGSEA. This CDR3 contains 14 residues. The V gene end was trimmed by 7 bases and the J gene end by 1 base; junction bases not matched to a gene: 6.

This chain joins TRBV7-3 and TRBJ1-1; 10 nucleotides align to TRBD1. J gave up 3 bases and V 3 bases, and 1 base lay outside the gene matches. The CDR3 has 14 residues. The V gene's germline CDR1 is SGHTA and CDR2 FQGTGA. CDR3 sequence: CASSLGQGYTEAFF. CDR3 bases: TGTGCCAGCAGCTTGGGACAGGGGTACACTGAAGCTTTCTTT.

The chain carries TRBV6-6 and TRBJ1-6, with 7 nucleotides matching TRBD1. V lost 10 bases, J lost 9 bases, and 9 bases stayed unmatched. Germline CDR1 reads MNHNY; CDR2 reads SVGAGI (reference sequence). The length of the CDR3 is 13 residues. The CDR3 region is CATRDRDSSPLHF. The CDR3 region has the DNA TGTGCCACCAGAGACAGGGATAGTTCACCCCTCCACTTT.

This sequence joins TRBV5-1 and TRBJ2-2; TRBD2 is a possible D gene (5 bases). Germline V gives CDR1 SGHRS, CDR2 YFSETQ. The CDR3 is 15 amino acids. With 1 base removed from V and 3 bases from J, the gap between germline ends came to 10 bases. In DNA, the CDR3 is TGCGCCAGCAGCTTGCTGGGAGAGGACACCGGGGAGCTGTTTTTT. Its protein product is CASSLLGEDTGELFF.

The V gene is TRBV19, the J gene TRBJ1-5, with D possibly being TRBD1 (5 bases). Germline assignment: CDR1 LNHDA and CDR2 SQIVND (reference sequence). The ends were cut back, 1 base at V and 4 bases at J, with 11 bases in the middle. This CDR3 has 15 amino acids. DNA of the CDR3: TGTGCCAGTAGTATAGGTAGCAGGGAAAATCAGCCCCAGCATTTT. It specifies CASSIGSRENQPQHF. The full variable domain, in which reference TRBV19 and TRBJ1-5 provide the parts outside the CDR3, is DGGITQSPKYLFRKEGQNVTLSCEQNLNHDAMYWYRQDPGQGLRLIYYSQIVNDFQKGDIAEGYSVSREKKESFPLTVTSAQKNPTAFYLCASSIGSRENQPQHFGDGTRLSIL.

This clone was found once. The J gene is TRBJ1-2, the V gene TRBV6-5; D is unresolved. Germline V gene data show CDR1 as MNHEY and CDR2 as SVGAGI. This CDR3 region has 16 residues. Trimming pared 0 bases from V and 5 bases from J, leaving 16 bases between. CDR3 sequence reads: CASSYSLLATGYGYTF. As DNA, the CDR3 is TGTGCCAGCAGTTACTCGCTTCTAGCCACGGGGTATGGCTACACCTTC.

The chain joins TRBV7-2 to TRBJ1-1, with 7 nucleotides matching TRBD1. CDR3 length equals 18 residues. V lost 1 base, J lost 0 bases, and 11 bases stayed unmatched. Per germline, CDR1 SGHTA and CDR2 FQGNSA. The CDR3 protein is CASSLVAGGGDMNTEAFF. The CDR3 DNA sequence: TGTGCCAGCAGCTTAGTTGCTGGAGGGGGCGACATGAACACTGAAGCTTTCTTT. Full variable domain (remainder filled in from reference TRBV7-2 and TRBJ1-1): GAGVSQSPSNKVTEKGKDVELRCDPISGHTALYWYRQSLGQGLEFLIYFQGNSAPDKSGLPSDRFSAERTGGSVSTLTIQRTQQEDSAVYLCASSLVAGGGDMNTEAFFGQGTRLTVV.

Only a few counts were recorded for this clone. The V gene is TRBV9, the J gene TRBJ1-3; D gene ambiguous. The V gene's germline CDR1 is SGDLS and CDR2 YYNGEE. Deletions cut 3 bases from V and 0 bases from J, with 7 bases between. CDR3 length equals 14 residues. CDR3 in DNA: TGTGCCAGCAGCGGTTATTACTCTGGAAACACCATATATTTT. This sequence encodes CASSGYYSGNTIYF.

The chain uses TRBV7-2 and TRBJ1-5; D may be TRBD1 (6 bases). The CDR3 is 14 residues long. The V and J ends lost 3 bases and 7 bases respectively, with 13 bases between them. Germline V gene lookup returns CDR1 SGHTA and CDR2 FQGNSA. The CDR3 bases are TGTGCCAGCAGCTTGATGGGGGCTGAACAGCCCCAGCATTTT. It is translated as CASSLMGAEQPQHF.

The CDR3 loop reads CASSYSTIVNYGYTF. In DNA form, the CDR3 reads TGTGCCAGCAGTTACTCGACCATAGTTAACTATGGCTACACCTTC. This chain joins TRBV6-5 and TRBJ1-2; D gene ambiguous. V lost 0 bases to trimming and J lost 1 base, with 9 bases between them. The CDR3 has 15 residues. Germline CDR1 and CDR2: MNHEY and SVGAGI.

The CDR3 here is CSGGLAYNEQFF. The CDR3 nucleotides read TGCTCGGGGGGACTAGCCTACAATGAGCAGTTCTTC. The genes are TRBV29-1 and TRBJ2-1; 8 bases agree with TRBD2. The CDR3 loop spans 12 amino acids. CDR1 and CDR2 from the germline V gene are SQVTM and ANQGSEA.

This rearrangement joins TRBV7-9 to TRBJ1-5; TRBD1 might be the D (6 bases). This CDR3 spans 14 amino acids. The V end lost 5 bases, the J end lost 7 bases, and 15 bases lay between the germline ends. The germline gives CDR1 SEHNR, CDR2 FQNEAQ (reference sequence). Here the CDR3 reads CASSVQGGGQPQHF. The CDR3 DNA sequence: TGTGCCAGCAGCGTACAGGGAGGCGGACAGCCCCAGCATTTT.

This clone showed up just a few times. The J gene is TRBJ1-2, the V gene TRBV5-8; D call uncertain. The CDR3 is made up of 14 amino acids. The germline V gene encodes CDR1 SGHTS and CDR2 YDEGEE. V gave up 0 bases and J gave up 5 bases, with 11 bases separating them. CDR3 in amino acids: CASSLDPEAYGYTF. The CDR3 DNA sequence: TGTGCCAGCAGCTTGGATCCAGAAGCTTATGGCTACACCTTC.